The T cell receptor beta chain under discussion was sequenced for a study of blood T cell repertoires in COVID-19. Sequenced by immunoSEQ multiplex PCR; TCRdb stores in-frame clones only, minus some. The repertoire has over 400,000 clones, about 89% of them found once; the top ten carry 7.5% to 9.5%. V shed 9 bases and J shed 2 bases, with 16 bases lying between them. From germline, CDR1 is LNHDA and CDR2 SQIVND (reference sequence). The length of the CDR3 is 14 residues. The sample comprised peripheral blood. The chain carries TRBV19 and TRBJ1-2; maybe TRBD1 (5 bases). The sequence was obtained from a woman aged 45 to 65 with COVID-19, enrolled during active disease. The chain's CDR3 is CASLAEAGNYGYTF. DNA for the CDR3: TGTGCCAGCTTGGCCGAGGCAGGGAACTATGGCTACACCTTC.